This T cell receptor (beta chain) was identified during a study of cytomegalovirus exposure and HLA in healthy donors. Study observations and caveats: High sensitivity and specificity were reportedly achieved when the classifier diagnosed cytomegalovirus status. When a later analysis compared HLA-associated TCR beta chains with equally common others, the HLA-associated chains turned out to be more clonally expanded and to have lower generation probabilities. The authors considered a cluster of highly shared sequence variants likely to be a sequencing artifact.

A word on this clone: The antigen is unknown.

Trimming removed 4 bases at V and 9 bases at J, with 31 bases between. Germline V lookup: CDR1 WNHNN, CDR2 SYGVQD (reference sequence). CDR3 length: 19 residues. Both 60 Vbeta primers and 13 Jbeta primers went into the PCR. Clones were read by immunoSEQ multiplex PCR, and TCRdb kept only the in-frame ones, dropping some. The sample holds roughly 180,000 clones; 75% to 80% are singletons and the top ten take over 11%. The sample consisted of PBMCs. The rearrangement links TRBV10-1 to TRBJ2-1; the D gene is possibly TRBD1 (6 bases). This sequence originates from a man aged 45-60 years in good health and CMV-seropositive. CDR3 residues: CASSGKKTGQTFRFGEQFF. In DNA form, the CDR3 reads TGCGCCAGCAGTGGAAAAAAAACCGGACAGACCTTTCGGTTCGGTGAGCAGTTCTTC.